This entry describes one T cell receptor (beta chain). What it binds is unknown. The data stem from a study of cytomegalovirus exposure and HLA in healthy donors. Notes on the study in general: Earlier findings revealed that most TCR beta V segments proved productive either about 87% or about 30% of the time.

The CDR3 sequence is 14 residues long. CDR1 is SGHTA, CDR2 FQGNSA, per germline. V lost 2 bases and J lost 5, with 9 bases in between. PCR employed 60 Vbeta and 13 Jbeta primers. Sequencing used immunoSEQ multiplex PCR; TCRdb keeps in-frame clones, though not all of them. The table lists some 160,000 clones, about 85% of them singletons. Sequencing was performed on PBMCs. The chain links TRBV7-2 to TRBJ1-4; a possible D gene is TRBD1 (6 bases). The sequence derives from a man over 45 in good health and CMV-seropositive. CDR3 in amino acids: CASSLNTGNEKLFF. The DNA for the CDR3 is TGTGCCAGCAGCTTAAATACAGGGAATGAAAAACTGTTTTTT.